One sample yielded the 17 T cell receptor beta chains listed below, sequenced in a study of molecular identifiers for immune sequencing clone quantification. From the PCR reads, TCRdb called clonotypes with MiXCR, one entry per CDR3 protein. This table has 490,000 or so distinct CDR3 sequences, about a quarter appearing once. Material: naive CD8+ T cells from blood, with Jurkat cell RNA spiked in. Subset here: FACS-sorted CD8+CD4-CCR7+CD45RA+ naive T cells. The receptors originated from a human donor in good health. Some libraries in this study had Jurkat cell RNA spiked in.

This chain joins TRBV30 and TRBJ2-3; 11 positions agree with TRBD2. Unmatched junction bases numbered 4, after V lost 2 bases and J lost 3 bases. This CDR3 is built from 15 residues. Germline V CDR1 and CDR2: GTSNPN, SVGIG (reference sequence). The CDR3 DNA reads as TGTGCCTGGAGTATTACTAGCGGGAGTACAGATACGCAGTATTTT. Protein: CAWSITSGSTDTQYF.

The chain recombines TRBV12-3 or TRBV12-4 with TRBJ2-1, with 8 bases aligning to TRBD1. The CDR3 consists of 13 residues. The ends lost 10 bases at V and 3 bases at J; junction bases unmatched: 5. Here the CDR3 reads CATLGQDYNEQFF. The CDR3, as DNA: TGTGCCACTTTGGGACAGGACTACAATGAGCAGTTCTTC.

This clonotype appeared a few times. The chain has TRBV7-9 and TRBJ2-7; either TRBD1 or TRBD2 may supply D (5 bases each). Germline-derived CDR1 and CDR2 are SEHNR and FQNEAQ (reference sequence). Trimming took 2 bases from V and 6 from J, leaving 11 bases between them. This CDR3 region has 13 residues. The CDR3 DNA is TGTGCCAGCAGCTTATCCTGGGACGGCGAGCAGTACTTC. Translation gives CASSLSWDGEQYF.

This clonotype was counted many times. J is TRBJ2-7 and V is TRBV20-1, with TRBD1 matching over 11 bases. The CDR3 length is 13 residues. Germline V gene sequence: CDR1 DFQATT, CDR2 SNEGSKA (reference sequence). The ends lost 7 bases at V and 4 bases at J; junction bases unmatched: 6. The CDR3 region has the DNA TGCAGTGTAGGACAGGGGGCTGATTACGAGCAGTACTTC. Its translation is CSVGQGADYEQYF.

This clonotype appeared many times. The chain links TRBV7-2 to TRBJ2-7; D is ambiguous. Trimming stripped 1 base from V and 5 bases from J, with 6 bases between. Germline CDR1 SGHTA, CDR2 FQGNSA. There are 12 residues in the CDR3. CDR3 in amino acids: CASSLVRNEQYF. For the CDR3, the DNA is TGTGCCAGCAGCTTAGTCAGGAACGAGCAGTACTTC.

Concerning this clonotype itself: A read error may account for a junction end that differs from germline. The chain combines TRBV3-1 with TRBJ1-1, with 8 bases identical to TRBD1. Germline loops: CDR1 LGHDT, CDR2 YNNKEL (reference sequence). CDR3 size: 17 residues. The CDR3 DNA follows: TGTGCCAGCAGCCAAGACTGGACAGGGACCTTGAACACTGAAGCTCTCTTT. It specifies CASSQDWTGTLNTEALF.

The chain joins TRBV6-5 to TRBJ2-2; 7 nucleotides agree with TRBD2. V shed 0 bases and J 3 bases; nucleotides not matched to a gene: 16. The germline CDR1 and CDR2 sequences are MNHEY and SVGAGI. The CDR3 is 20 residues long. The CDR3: CASSYSPTISFRGDTGELFF. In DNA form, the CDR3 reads TGTGCCAGCAGTTACTCCCCCACCATTTCTTTTCGGGGGGACACCGGGGAGCTGTTTTTT.

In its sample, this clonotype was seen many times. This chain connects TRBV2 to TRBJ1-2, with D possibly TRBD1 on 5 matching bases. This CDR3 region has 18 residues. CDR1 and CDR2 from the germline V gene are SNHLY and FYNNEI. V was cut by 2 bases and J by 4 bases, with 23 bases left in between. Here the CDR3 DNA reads TGTGCCAGCAGTGAACAGAGGGAATACCCAAGACAGCCCTATGGCTACACCTTC. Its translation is CASSEQREYPRQPYGYTF. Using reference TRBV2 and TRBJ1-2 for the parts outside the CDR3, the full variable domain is EPEVTQTPSHQVTQMGQEVILRCVPISNHLYFYWYRQILGQKVEFLVSFYNNEISEKSEIFDDQFSVERPDGSNFTLKIRSTKLEDSAMYFCASSEQREYPRQPYGYTFGSGTRLTVV.

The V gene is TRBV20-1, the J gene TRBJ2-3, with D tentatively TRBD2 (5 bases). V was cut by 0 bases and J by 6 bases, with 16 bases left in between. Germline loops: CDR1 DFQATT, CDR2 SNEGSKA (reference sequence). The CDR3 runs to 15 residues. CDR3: CSAREVGGLWDTQYF. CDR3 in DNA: TGCAGTGCTAGAGAAGTTGGCGGACTTTGGGATACGCAGTATTTT.

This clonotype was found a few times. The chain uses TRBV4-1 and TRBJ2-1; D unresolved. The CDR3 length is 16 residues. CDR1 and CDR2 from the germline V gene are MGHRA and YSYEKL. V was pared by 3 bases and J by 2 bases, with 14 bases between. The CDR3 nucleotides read TGCGCCAGCAGCCAGACCACCGTACTTACCTACAATGAGCAGTTCTTC. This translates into CASSQTTVLTYNEQFF.

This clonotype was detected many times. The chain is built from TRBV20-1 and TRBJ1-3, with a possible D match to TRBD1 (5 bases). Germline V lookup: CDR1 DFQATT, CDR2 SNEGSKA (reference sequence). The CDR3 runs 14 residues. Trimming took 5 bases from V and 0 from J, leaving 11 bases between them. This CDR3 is CSASSDNSGNTIYF. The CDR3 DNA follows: TGCAGTGCTTCCTCGGACAACTCTGGAAACACCATATATTTT.

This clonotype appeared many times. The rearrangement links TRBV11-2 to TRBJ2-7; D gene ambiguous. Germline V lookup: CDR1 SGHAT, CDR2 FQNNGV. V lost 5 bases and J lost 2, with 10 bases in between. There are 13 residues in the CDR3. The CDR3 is CASSPPSTYEQYF. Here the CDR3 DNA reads TGTGCCAGCAGCCCCCCCTCCACCTACGAGCAGTACTTC.

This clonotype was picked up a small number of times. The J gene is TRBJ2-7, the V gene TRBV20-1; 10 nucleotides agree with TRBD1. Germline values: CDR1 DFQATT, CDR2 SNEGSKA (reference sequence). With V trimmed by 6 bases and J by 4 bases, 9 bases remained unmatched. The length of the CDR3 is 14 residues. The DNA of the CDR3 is TGCAGTGCACCCGACAGGGGGCAGTCGTACGAGCAGTACTTC. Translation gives CSAPDRGQSYEQYF.

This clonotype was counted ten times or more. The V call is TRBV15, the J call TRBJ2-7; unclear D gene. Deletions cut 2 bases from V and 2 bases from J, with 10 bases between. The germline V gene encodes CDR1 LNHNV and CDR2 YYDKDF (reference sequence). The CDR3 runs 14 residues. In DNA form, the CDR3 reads TGTGCCACCAGCAGATCCCGTGGGGCCTACGAGCAGTACTTC. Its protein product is CATSRSRGAYEQYF.

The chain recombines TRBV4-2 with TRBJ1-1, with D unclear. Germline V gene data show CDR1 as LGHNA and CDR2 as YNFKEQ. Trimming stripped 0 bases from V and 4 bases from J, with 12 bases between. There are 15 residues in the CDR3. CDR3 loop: CASSQDDTGFTEAFF. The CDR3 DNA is TGTGCCAGCAGCCAAGATGATACGGGGTTCACTGAAGCTTTCTTT.

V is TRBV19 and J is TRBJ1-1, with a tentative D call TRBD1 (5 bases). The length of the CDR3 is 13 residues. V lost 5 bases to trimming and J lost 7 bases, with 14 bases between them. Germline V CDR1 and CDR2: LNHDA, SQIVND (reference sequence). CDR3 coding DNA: TGTGCCAGTAGTTCGACAGCCTCTCTTGAAGCTTTCTTT. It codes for CASSSTASLEAFF.

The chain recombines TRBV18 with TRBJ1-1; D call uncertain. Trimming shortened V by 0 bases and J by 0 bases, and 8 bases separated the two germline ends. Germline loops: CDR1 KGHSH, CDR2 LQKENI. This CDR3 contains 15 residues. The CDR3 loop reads CASSPPARMNTEAFF. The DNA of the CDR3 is TGTGCCAGCTCACCACCAGCAAGGATGAACACTGAAGCTTTCTTT.